A selection of T cell receptor beta chains follows, all from one sample in a study of cytomegalovirus exposure and HLA in healthy donors. TCRdb's table, derived via immunoSEQ multiplex PCR, lists solely in-frame clones and lacks some. The table shows approximately 110,000 clones, with approximately 79% occurring only once. The sequenced material came from PBMCs. These receptors originate from a middle-aged woman in good health and CMV-seronegative. The CDR3 runs from the conserved cysteine through the conserved F or W. A D gene is named only where the DNA matches it firmly. Some rows mark clone size as missing; the rest say once, few, many or name a class of expanded clone.

TRBJ2-2 NA TRBV5-1 few TGCGCCAGCAGCTTGGAAGGGGTCGGGGAGCTGTTTTTT CASSLEGVGELFF
TRBJ2-7 NA TRBV5-1 few TGCGCCAGCAGCGTGTCGGCCCTGACAGATAACGAGCAGTACTTC CASSVSALTDNEQYF
TRBJ2-3 TRBD2 TRBV6-5 NA TGTGCCAGCAGTTTTACGACTAGCGGGGGACCAGATACGCAGTATTTT CASSFTTSGGPDTQYF
TRBJ1-1 NA TRBV10-3 NA TGTGCCATCAGGACACAGACCTCGCCGAACACTGAAGCTTTCTTT CAIRTQTSPNTEAFF
TRBJ2-3 NA TRBV14 NA TGTGCCAGCAGCCAAGATCCGGGGACAAGCACAGATACGCAGTATTTT CASSQDPGTSTDTQYF
TRBJ2-1 NA TRBV20-1 NA TGCAGTGCTGGACACAGCCATGAGCAGTTCTTC CSAGHSHEQFF
TRBJ2-2 TRBD2 TRBV28 NA TGTGCCAGCAGTGAATCTACAGCGGGACTGGTCTCCCTCGGGGAGCTGTTTTTT CASSESTAGLVSLGELFF
TRBJ1-2 TRBD1 TRBV10-3 NA TGTGCCATCAAACCAGGGGGCGGGATAGAAGGCTACACCTTC CAIKPGGGIEGYTF
TRBJ1-2 NA TRBV29-1 NA TGCAGCGTTGGGAGGGTGGGGGGGATTTATGGCTACACCTTC CSVGRVGGIYGYTF
TRBJ2-3 NA TRBV7-2 NA TGTGCCAGCAGCGAAAACCGGGTGGATACGCAGTATTTT CASSENRVDTQYF
TRBJ1-2 NA TRBV28 NA TGTGCCAGCAGTTCTGGTAGCTATGGCTACACCTTC CASSSGSYGYTF